The present entry profiles one T cell receptor (beta chain) with its context. Its antigen remains undetermined. One base away there is no much larger clone; base qualities are not given. The cohort comprised around 690 healthy bone marrow donors. Cohort members were all nominally healthy when sampled, although unrecorded immune exposures were likely present. The donor tested CMV seronegative, placing the donor among the 350 to 400 seronegative members of the cohort. Every donor gave a peripheral blood sample, and the peripheral blood mononuclear cells from that sample were used for TCR beta sequencing. The Qiagen DNeasy Blood Extraction Kit was used to extract genomic DNA from the blood cell samples. The data originate from a study of cytomegalovirus exposure and HLA in healthy donors (dated by TCRdb to the late 2010s). Regarding the research as a whole: An earlier analysis of several hundred of the donors reported roughly 300 Gb of sequence data and 90 million to 120 million unique TCR beta sequences obtained from roughly 170 million T cells. To predict cytomegalovirus infection status, the study brought together high-throughput TCR immunosequencing, statistical association of individual TCRs with disease status, and machine learning. Rather than drawing on any new phenotypic data, the later analysis identified candidate immune exposures from TCR beta sequences and the way those sequences occurred across donors. Donor age, sex, ethnicity and CMV serostatus were collected together with the repertoire data. On average, roughly 240,000 unique TCR beta nucleotide sequences were sequenced per donor among more than 350 genotyped donors of the cohort, with approximately 18% of those sequences being non-productive. An early release covering about 600 HLA-typed donors comprised approximately 300 gigabases of sequencing data and roughly 85 million unique TCR sequences. Because of strong linkage in the cohort, four to six DR-DQ haplotypes were treated as single units for association and clustering. HLA typing included class I and class II loci at four-digit resolution. The study was designed to test whether signatures of past pathogen exposure could be identified by cataloging public T cell receptors. In a later analysis, previously published TCR beta repertoires from 670 or so donors were re-analyzed and high-resolution HLA genotyping was added so that TCR occurrence patterns could be studied. Every repertoire in the discovery cohort had been generated on one and the same sequencing platform. The study profiled the T cell repertoires of approximately 700 subjects by immunosequencing and related them to cytomegalovirus serostatus. In an earlier analysis of 500 to 650 of the donors, high-throughput TCR beta sequencing was used to judge whether each TCR beta V gene segment behaved as functional or pseudogenic. The number of donors typed differed by locus, with roughly 629-640 for A, B, C, DRB1 and DQB1, roughly 520 for DQA1, 600 to 610 for DPA1, and about 450 for DPB1. A separate validation cohort of roughly 130 different subjects was used in addition to the roughly 670-subject first cohort. Genome-wide SNP genotypes for about 60% of the roughly 670 donors were used in a later genetic analysis, which treated that subset as a discovery cohort. Among the roughly 430 genotyped donors, around 81% belonged to the genetic ancestry cluster associated with self-reported Caucasian donors. What the research found in general, with its limitations: In the study, approximately 160 TCR beta chains were listed as associated with cytomegalovirus. Presence/absence analyses assumed roughly uniform sequencing depth across donors, an assumption that may not hold. A cluster of highly shared sequence variants was judged likely to be a technical artifact of the sequencing pipeline. Most CMV-associated TCR beta chains appeared to be HLA-restricted in a later analysis, and the HLA associations seemed to be driven largely by CMV exposure. A later analysis found that HLA-associated TCR beta chains were more clonally expanded and had lower generation probabilities than equally common non-associated chains. A few of the identified cytomegalovirus-associated TCR beta chains were confirmed in vitro to be specific for cytomegalovirus antigens. The classifier was reported to diagnose cytomegalovirus status with high specificity and sensitivity in both the original and validation cohorts. Most TCR sequences were seen in very few donors, while some public TCRs were found in many individuals. An earlier analysis of approximately 500 of the donors showed that most TCR beta V segments appeared in productive rearrangements either about 87% or about 30% of the time, which broadly matched IMGT annotations. The 87-base-pair reads could not distinguish some IMGT-functional V segments, including TRBV6-2 and TRBV6-3, so those segments were excluded. A later analysis reported that several top co-occurrence clusters appeared linked to parvovirus B19, influenza, CMV and Epstein-Barr virus. A later analysis found that TCR association rates varied across HLA loci, with DRB1 alleles showing the most associated TCRs and HLA-C alleles the fewest. In a later genetic analysis, a missense DCLRE1C variant was associated with V-gene and J-gene trimming of TCR beta chains, and the association was replicated in an independent cohort. A later analysis associated some 17,000 TCR beta sequences with specific HLA alleles at a false discovery rate of 0.05. Because HLA typing was missing for some donors at each locus, association tests included only the typed subset. For the cohort, immune exposure information was limited to CMV serostatus. A later genetic analysis reported fewer N-insertions in productive TCRs among donors in an Asian-associated ancestry cluster than the roughly 620-donor mean. Roughly 15 rarely observed V segments, including chromosome 9 orphons, were excluded from the earlier analysis of 550 to 700 of the donors because counts were too low. It was suggested by the authors that the approach could potentially be generalized to other disease states and immunological phenotypes. When HLA alleles, especially DR and DQ, strongly co-occurred, TCR associations were difficult to assign to individual alleles. A further reported finding was that TCR beta sequences accurately predicted the HLA-A and HLA-B alleles for most subjects in the first cohort. Correlated functional status among segregating V segments might be attributable to linkage disequilibrium, but an unknown experimental factor could not be ruled out. Only TCR beta chains were sequenced in this cohort, and the absence of alpha or paired-chain data limited detectable features.

The germline V gene provides CDR1 KGHSH and CDR2 LQKENI. The CDR3 runs 15 residues from the cysteine to the phenylalanine. This entry keeps only the CDR3 DNA: 45 bases, framed from base 1. The junction shows trimming of 6 bases on V and 6 bases on J, and the gene matches do not reach 10 bases of it. Libraries were constructed by the immunoSEQ multiplex PCR assay. A mixture of 60 forward primers for TCR Vbeta segments and 13 reverse primers for TCR Jbeta segments was used in the multiplex PCR. The CDR3 region of rearranged TCR beta genes was amplified from genomic DNA with a multiplex PCR assay. Amplified TCR beta libraries were sequenced as 87-base-pair reads on the Illumina HiSeq System. Under the source paper's analysis protocol: In a later analysis, some 80 million unique TCR beta chains were counted across the 666 repertoires, and roughly 11 million of these chains were shared by at least two donors. To remove PCR and sequencing errors, raw reads were error-corrected and collapsed into unique sequences using a nearest-neighbor algorithm that merged closely related sequences. To assign V, D and J gene segments, CDR3 sequences were aligned to IMGT reference sequences. For a sequence to be retained, a match of at least six nucleotides to both a V gene segment and a J gene segment was required. Rearrangements were classified as productive when the CDR3 lacked stop codons and remained in frame with V and J, and all other rearrangements were classified as non-productive. CDR3 was defined by IMGT convention, running from the second conserved V-encoded cysteine to the conserved J-encoded phenylalanine. In an earlier analysis of 500 to 650 of the donors, sequences lacking an unambiguous match to a single V gene segment were excluded. An earlier analysis of almost 600 of the donors classified V segments as functional when productive rearrangements were above 56.7% and as segregating when the standard deviation between donors was above 5%. A statistical classification framework was built for diagnosing cytomegalovirus status from the catalog of TCR beta chain sequences. In a later analysis, TCR nucleotide sequences were compared against IMGT/GENE-DB human TR gene sequences so that V and J genes could be assigned. The TCRdist pipeline was used in a later analysis to assign CDR3 sequences and most-parsimonious VDJ recombination scenarios. In a later analysis, each TCR beta chain was defined by its CDR3 amino acid sequence together with its V-gene family, and reads without a unique V-gene family were excluded. A later analysis removed nearly 600 highly shared, low-generation-probability nucleotide sequences to deal with suspected cross-contamination and a sequencing artifact. For each public chain, a later analysis derived a clonal expansion index from normalized ranks of inferred template counts within each repertoire. Generation probabilities in a later analysis came from a VDJ recombination model fitted to out-of-frame rearrangements, and those results were checked against IGoR. In a later analysis, TCR-TCR, TCR-HLA and TCR-CMV co-occurrence was scored with hypergeometric tests, and a repertoire-size bias correction was applied to TCR pairs. False discovery rates were estimated in a later analysis by permuting HLA or CMV assignments 20 times. In a later analysis, co-occurring TCRs were grouped using DBSCAN, and TCRdist sequence similarity was added for clustering within HLA-allele-positive subsets. For co-occurrence clustering, repertoires with fewer than 30,000 or more than 120,000 public chains were excluded, along with roughly 5 repertoires with anomalous nucleotide sharing. TCRdb's version of the immuneACCESS table is confined to in-frame rearrangements and falls short of the full clone set. An unresolved V gene accounts for under half of the shortfall where checked; the remainder is of unknown origin. The V and J calls and the clone size are those of that table, but D and trimming were determined from the DNA. The sample table shows roughly 150,000 clones, and around 80% are seen once. Of the sample, approximately 2.1% is held by the ten largest clones.

The sequence links TRBV18 to TRBJ2-3, and 9 bases in between align with TRBD1. This sequence was found in a young man in good health and CMV-seronegative. The specimen was PBMCs. At the DNA level, the sequence is TGTGCCAGCTCCCCCACGACAGGGGGAAGGGATACGCAGTATTTT. It codes for CASSPTTGGRDTQYF.